The 27 T cell receptor beta chains below come from one sample, sequenced in a study of shared clonotypes between healthy human individuals. Terminally differentiated effector memory CD45RA+ cells were left out of the naive CD8 fraction, which was CD45RO-negative and positively selected for CCR7. Data came from immunoSEQ multiplex PCR; TCRdb stores just in-frame clones and leaves some out. The sample lists roughly 600,000 clones; 95% to 98% were seen once. The sample was naive CD8+ T cells sorted from blood. The receptor set was obtained from a man younger than 40 in good health.

The chain is built from TRBV6-1 and TRBJ2-7; D not certain. The CDR3 runs to 12 residues. Germline CDR1 and CDR2: MNHNS and SASEGT. V lost 3 bases and J 1 base, leaving 4 bases between the germline ends. The CDR3 nucleotides are TGTGCCAGCAGTGAGCAGTCCTACGAGCAGTACTTC. Its translation is CASSEQSYEQYF.

The rearrangement uses TRBV11-2 and TRBJ1-2, with no clear D. CDR1 and CDR2 from the germline V gene are SGHAT and FQNNGV. Trimming removed 4 bases at V and 5 bases at J, with 20 bases between. CDR3 length: 16 residues. The CDR3 spells CASSSILAPEGYGYTF. CDR3 nucleotides: TGTGCCAGCAGCTCCATTCTGGCCCCGGAGGGTTATGGCTACACCTTC.

The rearrangement uses TRBV11-3 and TRBJ2-7, with 7 bases identical to TRBD1. The germline V gene encodes CDR1 SGHNT and CDR2 YENEEA. This CDR3 contains 13 residues. V was pared by 4 bases and J by 4 bases, with 4 bases of the junction left unmatched. DNA for the CDR3: TGTGCCAGCAGCTACCGACAGGGTTACGAGCAGTACTTC. Translation: CASSYRQGYEQYF.

The rearrangement joins TRBV5-1 to TRBJ2-5, with D possibly TRBD1 on 5 matching bases. V was clipped by 5 bases and J by 0 bases, with 8 bases between them. CDR1 and CDR2 (germline): SGHRS, YFSETQ. The CDR3 runs to 13 residues. The CDR3 sequence is CASRRTNQETQYF. CDR3 DNA: TGCGCCAGCAGAAGGACAAACCAAGAGACCCAGTACTTC.

V gene TRBV9 combines with J gene TRBJ1-3; D is possibly TRBD1 (5 bases). Germline lookup yields CDR1 SGDLS and CDR2 YYNGEE. This CDR3 comprises 14 residues. V lost 3 bases to trimming and J lost 2 bases, with 9 bases between them. CDR3 in amino acids: CASSARGTGNTIYF. CDR3 coding DNA: TGTGCCAGCAGCGCGAGGGGAACTGGAAACACCATATATTTT.

V and J are TRBV9 and TRBJ2-1, with 7 bases aligning to TRBD2. Germline lookup yields CDR1 SGDLS and CDR2 YYNGEE. The CDR3 spans 14 residues. V gave up 0 bases and J gave up 8 bases; unmatched junction bases: 5. The CDR3: CASSVAGGVDEQFF. The CDR3 bases are TGTGCCAGCAGCGTAGCGGGAGGTGTCGATGAGCAGTTCTTC.

The chain has TRBV18 and TRBJ2-1; 7 positions agree with TRBD1. Germline values: CDR1 KGHSH, CDR2 LQKENI. The V gene end was trimmed by 4 bases and the J gene end by 0 bases; junction bases not matched to a gene: 3. This CDR3 comprises 15 residues. CDR3 sequence: CASSRDSPSYNEQFF. The CDR3, as DNA: TGTGCCAGCTCACGGGACAGCCCCTCCTACAATGAGCAGTTCTTC.

A word on this clone: Other nucleotide sequences from this sample produce the same CDR3. The V and J genes are TRBV7-6 and TRBJ2-3, with D tentatively TRBD1 or TRBD2 (5 bases each). Trimming stripped 1 base from V and 2 bases from J, with 7 bases between. CDR3 length equals 14 residues. Germline lookup yields CDR1 SGHVS and CDR2 FNYEAQ. Here the CDR3 DNA reads TGTGCCAGCAGCTTAGTGGGACCCACAGATACGCAGTATTTT. It specifies CASSLVGPTDTQYF.

This clone was observed a single time. The V and J genes are TRBV2 and TRBJ2-7; possible D gene TRBD1, 5 bases. Germline CDR1 reads SNHLY; CDR2 reads FYNNEI. V was shortened by 10 bases and J by 6 bases, with 16 bases between the two germline ends. The CDR3 has 12 amino acids. The CDR3 sequence: CAIRRGRVEQYF. The CDR3 region has the DNA TGTGCCATCCGAAGGGGCAGGGTCGAGCAGTACTTC.

The chain recombines TRBV6-1 with TRBJ2-7; a weak D match, TRBD2 (7 bases). Germline V gene data show CDR1 as MNHNS and CDR2 as SASEGT. Trimming pared 6 bases from V and 5 bases from J, leaving 17 bases between. The CDR3 runs 14 residues. The CDR3 DNA sequence: TGTGCCAGCAGGGTAAGGGAGGGGGGCCACGAGCAGTACTTC. Translating it yields CASRVREGGHEQYF.

This rearrangement joins TRBV2 to TRBJ1-2; tentatively, D is TRBD1 (5 bases). This CDR3 region has 14 residues. With 3 bases removed from V and 4 bases from J, the gap between germline ends came to 12 bases. Germline loops: CDR1 SNHLY, CDR2 FYNNEI. CDR3 sequence: CASSEPGSSYGYTF. The CDR3 DNA reads as TGTGCCAGCAGTGAGCCAGGGAGCTCCTATGGCTACACCTTC.

This chain connects TRBV5-1 to TRBJ2-5, with 7 bases identical to TRBD1. Unmatched junction bases numbered 5, after V lost 4 bases and J lost 2 bases. The CDR3 is made up of 14 amino acids. CDR1 is SGHRS, CDR2 YFSETQ, per germline. This CDR3 reads CASSAVTGQETQYF. CDR3 nucleotide sequence: TGCGCCAGCAGCGCTGTGACAGGGCAAGAGACCCAGTACTTC.

The chain combines TRBV27 with TRBJ1-1; D might be TRBD1 (6 bases). Germline V lookup: CDR1 MNHEY, CDR2 SMNVEV (reference sequence). Trimming left V 5 bases short and J 1 base short, with 11 bases between. This CDR3 is built from 14 residues. DNA for the CDR3: TGTGCCAGCAGTCCCGTGGACAGGAACACTGAAGCTTTCTTT. This encodes CASSPVDRNTEAFF.

The chain couples TRBV6-5 to TRBJ1-3; 12 nucleotides line up with TRBD1. Germline values: CDR1 MNHEY, CDR2 SVGAGI. This CDR3 comprises 15 residues. J gave up 6 bases and V 6 bases, and 6 bases lay outside the gene matches. The CDR3 here is CASRGTGGLVNTIYF. CDR3 DNA: TGTGCCAGCAGGGGGACAGGGGGCTTAGTAAACACCATATATTTT.

The chain recombines TRBV4-1 with TRBJ2-1; a weak D match, TRBD2 (5 bases). This CDR3 has 13 amino acids. CDR1 and CDR2 from the germline V gene are MGHRA and YSYEKL. V lost 3 bases to trimming and J lost 9 bases, with 12 bases between them. CDR3 residues: CASSHLLAGEQFF. The CDR3, as DNA: TGCGCCAGCAGCCACCTTCTAGCCGGTGAGCAGTTCTTC.

This clone was seen a single time. The chain combines TRBV28 with TRBJ1-2; D gene ambiguous. From germline, CDR1 is MDHEN and CDR2 SYDVKM. V lost 4 bases and J lost 7, with 10 bases in between. There are 12 residues in the CDR3. This CDR3 reads CASSSRTFGYTF. CDR3 nucleotides: TGTGCCAGCAGTTCGAGGACGTTTGGCTACACCTTC.

The rearrangement links TRBV6-4 to TRBJ2-7; D possibly uses TRBD1 or TRBD2 (5 bases each). This CDR3 has 13 residues. V was pared by 5 bases and J by 7 bases, with 15 bases between. CDR1 and CDR2 (germline): MRHNA, SNTAGT. The CDR3 DNA reads TGTGCCAGCAGTATTTATGAGGGGCGAGAGCAGTACTTC. This translates into CASSIYEGREQYF.

The chain links TRBV4-3 to TRBJ2-1; D possibly matches TRBD1 or TRBD2 (5 bases each). V dropped 6 bases and J dropped 5 bases, with 23 bases sitting between them. The CDR3 contains 17 residues. Germline CDR1 reads LGHNA; CDR2 reads YSLEER. The CDR3 sequence: CASRLSLYGTVNNEQFF. In DNA form, the CDR3 reads TGCGCCAGCAGGCTCTCTTTGTATGGGACCGTAAACAATGAGCAGTTCTTC.

The chain combines TRBV5-4 with TRBJ2-7; maybe TRBD2 (6 bases). CDR1 is SGHNT, CDR2 YYREEE, per germline (reference sequence). The CDR3 runs to 15 residues. Trimming took off 1 base at V and 1 base at J, with 12 bases between the two ends. For the CDR3, the DNA is TGTGCCAGCAGCTTGCGTGGTAGCGGTTCCTACGAGCAGTACTTC. This gives the protein CASSLRGSGSYEQYF.

CDR3 region: CASGLGGGQPQHF. Written as DNA, the CDR3 is TGTGCCAGCGGGCTCGGGGGAGGCCAGCCCCAGCATTTT. The V call is TRBV6-5, the J call TRBJ1-5, with D maybe TRBD1 (5 bases). The CDR3 loop spans 13 amino acids. V lost 8 bases to trimming and J lost 7 bases, with 15 bases between them. The germline gives CDR1 MNHEY, CDR2 SVGAGI.

V is TRBV7-9 and J is TRBJ2-1, with TRBD2 matching 8 bases. The CDR3 contains 16 residues. The junction had 8 bases not matched to a gene; V was cut back by 5 bases and J by 2 bases. In germline, CDR1 is SEHNR, CDR2 FQNEAQ (reference sequence). CDR3 bases: TGTGCCAGCAGCCCCGTACTAGCGGTAACCTACAATGAGCAGTTCTTC. Amino acid sequence: CASSPVLAVTYNEQFF.

The rearrangement joins TRBV6-6 to TRBJ2-3, with TRBD2 matching over 10 bases. The V gene end was trimmed by 5 bases and the J gene end by 6 bases; junction bases not matched to a gene: 11. Germline assignment: CDR1 MNHNY and CDR2 SVGAGI (reference sequence). The CDR3 contains 16 residues. CDR3 protein: CASSKRTSGPGDTQYF. The CDR3 DNA reads TGTGCCAGCAGTAAACGGACTAGCGGACCAGGGGATACGCAGTATTTT.

This chain joins TRBV27 and TRBJ2-7, with 8 nucleotides matching TRBD2. The V and J ends lost 10 bases and 4 bases, in that order; junction bases with no gene match: 9. The CDR3 extends over 13 amino acids. Germline V CDR1 and CDR2: MNHEY, SMNVEV (reference sequence). CDR3 in amino acids: CATQYGGGYEQYF. The CDR3 DNA reads TGTGCCACCCAGTACGGGGGGGGATACGAGCAGTACTTC.

The genes are TRBV7-9 and TRBJ2-2, with TRBD2 matching 12 bases. Germline trimming cut 5 bases from V and 3 bases from J; bases unmatched to any gene: 13. The length of the CDR3 is 19 residues. Germline assignment: CDR1 SEHNR and CDR2 FQNEAQ (reference sequence). The CDR3 sequence is CASSLGLAGLNEYTGELFF. CDR3 DNA: TGTGCCAGCAGCCTCGGACTAGCGGGACTTAACGAGTACACCGGGGAGCTGTTTTTT.

The chain links TRBV29-1 to TRBJ2-7, with 7 bases aligning to TRBD1. The V gene end was trimmed by 6 bases and the J gene end by 3 bases; junction bases not matched to a gene: 8. Germline CDR1 SQVTM, CDR2 ANQGSEA. CDR3 length equals 13 residues. The CDR3 nucleotides are TGCAGCGTAACCGGGACAGCGGTCTACGAGCAGTACTTC. This gives the protein CSVTGTAVYEQYF.

This clone was counted a single time. This chain uses TRBV5-1 with TRBJ2-5; 11 bases line up with TRBD2. This CDR3 contains 16 residues. Germline CDR1 reads SGHRS; CDR2 reads YFSETQ. Trimming removed 4 bases from V and 2 bases from J; junction bases left unmatched: 7. CDR3 in DNA: TGCGCCAGCAGCGCCCTACTAGCGGGAGTGCAAGAGACCCAGTACTTC. Its translation is CASSALLAGVQETQYF.

This chain connects TRBV27 to TRBJ2-1; D is unclear. The CDR3 is 11 residues long. Trimming removed 7 bases from V and 9 bases from J, with 10 bases in between. The germline V gene encodes CDR1 MNHEY and CDR2 SMNVEV (reference sequence). The CDR3 loop reads CASNGVAEQFF. DNA of the CDR3: TGTGCCAGCAATGGGGTTGCTGAGCAGTTCTTC.